This is a list of T cell receptor beta chains from one sample in a study of T cell responses to AZD1222 COVID-19 vaccine. Data came from immunoSEQ multiplex PCR; TCRdb stores just in-frame clones and leaves some out. The profile covers 170,000 or so clones, with less than 95% appearing a single time and approximately 1.4% taken by the ten largest. The sequenced sample was peripheral blood, obtained on day 0 of AZD1222 vaccination. The receptors originated from an adult in good health. CDR3s include the opening cysteine and the closing phenylalanine or tryptophan. Each record gives: V gene, clone size, J gene, D gene, CDR3 DNA, CDR3 protein. D genes are given only for firm matches. Clone size is not always given. Where it is, it says once, few, many or a class for expanded clones.

TRBV4-1,.,TRBJ2-7,TRBD1,TGCGCCAGCAGCCAAGGAAGGGGACAGTACGAGCAGTACTTC,CASSQGRGQYEQYF
TRBV6-6,.,TRBJ1-5,TRBD1,TGTGCCAGCAGTTGGGGGGACAGGTCGAATCAGCCCCAGCATTTT,CASSWGDRSNQPQHF
TRBV3-1/TRBV3-2,.,TRBJ1-3,.,TGTGCCAGCAGCCGCCCTGGCTTGAACACCATATATTTT,CASSRPGLNTIYF
TRBV13,.,TRBJ1-1,TRBD1,TGTGCCAGCAGCTGGCGAATGAGGGACAGCTTGAACACTGAAGCTTTCTTT,CASSWRMRDSLNTEAFF
TRBV28,.,TRBJ1-4,.,TGTGCCAGCAGTTTAGGTGGGGGATTGGAAAAACTGTTTTTT,CASSLGGGLEKLFF
TRBV2,.,TRBJ2-5,.,TGTGCCAGCAGCCGCGGGACTGCACAAGAGACCCAGTACTTC,CASSRGTAQETQYF
TRBV19,.,TRBJ1-2,.,TGTGCCAGTAGTTCAATAACAATAGGGGTCTATGGCTACACCTTC,CASSSITIGVYGYTF
TRBV2,.,TRBJ2-5,.,TGTGCCAGCCGAGCGAACGGGGCCTTCCAAGAGACCCAGTACTTC,CASRANGAFQETQYF
TRBV6-5,.,TRBJ2-1,TRBD1,TGTGCCAGCAATTACGGACAGGGGGTAAAAAATGAGCAGTTCTTC,CASNYGQGVKNEQFF
TRBV18,.,TRBJ1-4,.,TGTGCCAGCTCACCAGGGCGTGGTGAAAAACTGTTTTTT,CASSPGRGEKLFF
TRBV6-5,.,TRBJ1-5,TRBD1,TGTGCCAGCAGTTACTCGAATAGGGACAGGCAGCCCCAGCATTTT,CASSYSNRDRQPQHF
TRBV19,once,TRBJ2-3,TRBD1,TGTGCCAGCCGTTGGGCAGGGGGAACAGATACGCAGTATTTT,CASRWAGGTDTQYF
TRBV14,.,TRBJ2-5,TRBD1,TGTGCCAGCAGCCAAATCGCCGGGACAGGGGAGACCCAGTACTTC,CASSQIAGTGETQYF
TRBV5-1,once,TRBJ1-3,.,TGCGCCAGCAGCTTGGTCCCGGGGTCAGGAAACACCATATATTTT,CASSLVPGSGNTIYF
TRBV28,.,TRBJ1-1,.,TGTGCCAACTCAAAAACAGTGAACACTGAAGCTTTCTTT,CANSKTVNTEAFF
TRBV5-1,once,TRBJ1-4,.,TGCGCCAGCACCCTCCCCGACAGTAATGAAAAACTGTTTTTT,CASTLPDSNEKLFF
TRBV28,.,TRBJ2-7,.,TGTGCCAGCAAGGGGGGGGCTTCGGACGAGCAGTACTTC,CASKGGASDEQYF
TRBV24-1,.,TRBJ2-1,.,TGTGCCACCAGTGTCGGTCCGGGACGAAACACCAATGAGCAGTTCTTC,CATSVGPGRNTNEQFF
TRBV19,.,TRBJ1-3,.,TGTGCCAGTAGGACAGGTGACTCCTTGGGAAACACCATATATTTT,CASRTGDSLGNTIYF
TRBV18,.,TRBJ2-1,TRBD2,TGTGCCAGCTCACCACCCGGGACTAGCGGTACCAATGAGCAGTTCTTC,CASSPPGTSGTNEQFF